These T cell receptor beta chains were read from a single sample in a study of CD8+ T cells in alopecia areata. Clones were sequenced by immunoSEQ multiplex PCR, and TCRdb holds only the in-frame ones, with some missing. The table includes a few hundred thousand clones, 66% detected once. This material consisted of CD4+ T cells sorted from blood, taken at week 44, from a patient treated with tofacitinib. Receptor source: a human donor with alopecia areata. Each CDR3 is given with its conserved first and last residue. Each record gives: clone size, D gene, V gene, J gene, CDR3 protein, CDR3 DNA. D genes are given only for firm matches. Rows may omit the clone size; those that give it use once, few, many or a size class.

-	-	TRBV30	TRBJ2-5	CAWSRARQETQYF	TGTGCCTGGAGTCGGGCAAGACAAGAGACCCAGTACTTC
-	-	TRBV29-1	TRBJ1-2	CSVLDYGYTF	TGCAGCGTGCTGGATTATGGCTACACCTTC
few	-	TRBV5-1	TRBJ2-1	CASSLAGRGEDEQFF	TGCGCCAGCAGCTTGGCTGGCAGGGGTGAGGATGAGCAGTTCTTC
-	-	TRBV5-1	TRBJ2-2	CASSTATTGELFF	TGCGCCAGCAGTACAGCAACCACCGGGGAGCTGTTTTTT
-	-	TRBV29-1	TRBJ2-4	CSVQNFKNIQYF	TGCAGCGTACAGAACTTCAAAAACATTCAGTACTTC
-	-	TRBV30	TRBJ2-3	CAWGLGTSTDTQYF	TGTGCCTGGGGCCTAGGGACTAGCACAGATACGCAGTATTTT
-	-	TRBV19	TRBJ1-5	CASSIQRNQPQHF	TGTGCCAGTAGTATCCAGCGCAATCAGCCCCAGCATTTT
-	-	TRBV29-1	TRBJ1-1	CSVGGQRTEAFF	TGCAGCGTTGGGGGCCAACGCACTGAAGCTTTCTTT
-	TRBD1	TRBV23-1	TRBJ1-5	CASSQVGLTGIIDSNQPQHF	TGCGCCAGCAGTCAAGTCGGTTTGACAGGGATAATTGATAGCAATCAGCCCCAGCATTTT
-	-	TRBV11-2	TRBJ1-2	CASSPTGHPNYGYTF	TGTGCCAGCAGCCCCACGGGACACCCTAACTATGGCTACACCTTC
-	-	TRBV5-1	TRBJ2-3	CASSPQGVSTDTQYF	TGCGCCAGCAGCCCGCAGGGCGTTAGCACAGATACGCAGTATTTT
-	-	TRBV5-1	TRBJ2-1	CASRLDPGVNNEQFF	TGCGCCAGCAGGTTAGACCCGGGGGTCAACAATGAGCAGTTCTTC
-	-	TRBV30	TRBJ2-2	CAWTVPAGELFF	TGTGCCTGGACGGTCCCGGCCGGGGAGCTGTTTTTT
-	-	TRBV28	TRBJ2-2	CASGPLFTGELFF	TGTGCCAGCGGGCCACTCTTCACCGGGGAGCTGTTTTTT
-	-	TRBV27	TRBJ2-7	CASSLRRDNEQYF	TGTGCCAGCAGTTTACGCAGGGATAACGAGCAGTACTTC
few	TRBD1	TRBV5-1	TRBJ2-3	CASSLDRVSTTDTQYF	TGCGCCAGCAGCCTCGACAGGGTGTCCACCACAGATACGCAGTATTTT
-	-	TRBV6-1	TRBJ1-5	CASSDRSASNQPQHF	TGTGCCAGCAGTGATCGCTCAGCTAGCAATCAGCCCCAGCATTTT
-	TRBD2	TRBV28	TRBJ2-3	CASSLYSGGTTDTQYF	TGTGCCAGCAGTTTATATAGCGGGGGGACCACAGATACGCAGTATTTT
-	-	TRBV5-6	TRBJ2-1	CASSSDRLRREQFF	TGTGCCAGCAGCAGTGACCGACTACGCCGGGAGCAGTTCTTC
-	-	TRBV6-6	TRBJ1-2	CASSPGLNYGYTF	TGTGCCAGCAGTCCAGGACTGAACTATGGCTACACCTTC
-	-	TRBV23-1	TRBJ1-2	CASSQLLKRAKALPYGYTF	TGCGCCAGCAGTCAACTCCTCAAGAGGGCGAAGGCCTTACCATATGGCTACACCTTC
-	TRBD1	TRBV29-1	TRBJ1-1	CSVEDPLGQSFRAEAFF	TGCAGCGTTGAAGACCCGTTGGGACAGTCTTTTCGGGCTGAAGCTTTCTTT